A single sample is the source of the 27 T cell receptor beta chains below, sequenced in a study of T cells in Graves' hyperthyroidism and ophthalmopathy. It was RNA transcripts that yielded the amplified TCR beta CDR3 regions. An initial round of RT-PCR targeting the TCR CDR3 relied on the HTBI primer set. Each CDR3 protein gets one entry after TCRdb re-called the multiplex PCR reads with MiXCR. The repertoire includes fewer than 800,000 distinct CDR3 sequences, over 15% of them detected once, and over 7.5% sits in the top ten. Specimen: blood. All receptors derive from a man between 18 and 29 years old with Graves' hyperthyroidism.

At least ten counts were recorded for this clonotype. J is TRBJ2-3 and V is TRBV19; 10 bases match TRBD2. The germline V gene has CDR1 LNHDA and CDR2 SQIVND (reference sequence). V shed 8 bases, J shed 4 bases, and the junction held 3 bases outside the gene matches. The CDR3 totals 13 residues. The CDR3 sequence: CASEREGADTQYF. The CDR3 nucleotides are TGTGCCAGTGAGCGGGAGGGCGCAGATACGCAGTATTTT.

The CDR3, as DNA: TGTGCCTGGAGTTTGGCCGAGAATGAAGCTTTCTTT. It encodes CAWSLAENEAFF. This rearrangement joins TRBV30 to TRBJ1-1; D is unclear. The CDR3 is 12 residues long. Germline CDR1 GTSNPN, CDR2 SVGIG (reference sequence). V shed 2 bases and J shed 7 bases, with 11 bases lying between them.

The rearrangement uses TRBV19 and TRBJ1-1, with D uncertain. CDR1 and CDR2 (germline): LNHDA, SQIVND (reference sequence). This CDR3 contains 15 residues. Trimming took 0 bases from V and 0 from J, leaving 8 bases between them. CDR3 bases: TGTGCCAGTAGTATAGACGACGGCTTGAACACTGAAGCTTTCTTT. Amino acids: CASSIDDGLNTEAFF.

This sequence joins TRBV30 and TRBJ1-2; a weak D match, TRBD1 (6 bases). This CDR3 contains 12 residues. Trimming took off 8 bases at V and 4 bases at J, with 14 bases between the two ends. In germline, CDR1 is GTSNPN, CDR2 SVGIG (reference sequence). The CDR3 nucleotides are TGTGCCCAGGGGAGGGCTGGCTATGGCTACACCTTC. Protein product: CAQGRAGYGYTF. Full variable domain (missing parts from reference TRBV30 and TRBJ1-2): SQTIHQWPATLVQPVGSPLSLECTVEGTSNPNLYWYRQAAGRGLQLLFYSVGIGQISSEVPQNLSASRPQDRQFILSSKKLLLSDSGFYLCAQGRAGYGYTFGSGTRLTVV.

The V and J genes are TRBV7-2 and TRBJ2-7; D ambiguous. The CDR3 is made up of 13 amino acids. The V end was cut by 1 base, the J end by 3 bases, with 7 bases between. In germline, CDR1 is SGHTA, CDR2 FQGNSA. CDR3 in DNA: TGTGCCAGCAGCTTAGGGCGGCTCTACGAGCAGTACTTC. Translated: CASSLGRLYEQYF.

In its sample, this clonotype was seen many times. V is TRBV3-1 and J is TRBJ2-1; D gene unclear. Trimming left V 2 bases short and J 7 bases short, with 3 bases between. This CDR3 region has 11 residues. From germline, CDR1 is LGHDT and CDR2 YNNKEL (reference sequence). CDR3 in amino acids: CASSQMNEQFF. In DNA, the CDR3 is TGTGCCAGCAGCCAAATGAATGAGCAGTTCTTC.

This clonotype turned up a few times. This sequence joins TRBV3-1 and TRBJ1-2; D not resolved. V was shortened by 0 bases and J by 6 bases, with 8 bases between the two germline ends. Germline CDR1 and CDR2: LGHDT and YNNKEL (reference sequence). This CDR3 region has 13 residues. The CDR3 is CASSQEGPDGYTF. The DNA of the CDR3 is TGTGCCAGCAGCCAAGAAGGGCCCGATGGCTACACCTTC.

This clonotype was seen repeatedly, ten times or more. The junction does not match germline at one end; this may be a read error. The rearrangement joins TRBV18 to TRBJ2-1, with D uncertain. CDR1 and CDR2 (germline): KGHSH, LQKENI. The CDR3 consists of 13 residues. Written as DNA, the CDR3 is TGTGCCAGCTCACCACTCCCGGAAAATGGGCAGTTCTTC. This gives the protein CASSPLPENGQFF.

This clonotype came up many times. V gene TRBV6-1 combines with J gene TRBJ2-7; D not resolved. Germline V lookup: CDR1 MNHNS, CDR2 SASEGT. V was pared by 10 bases and J by 2 bases, with 6 bases between. The CDR3 runs 10 residues. The CDR3 sequence is CATPTYEQYF. The CDR3 coding sequence is TGTGCCACCCCAACCTACGAGCAGTACTTC.

Remarks on this clonotype: Since a much larger clone is just one base distant, this may be a read error. This rearrangement joins TRBV20-1 to TRBJ2-1, with D unclear. The CDR3 runs to 12 residues. Germline CDR1 reads DFQATT; CDR2 reads SNEGSKA (reference sequence). The chain's CDR3 is CSASTLGNEQSF. Written as DNA, the CDR3 is TGCAGTGCTTCGACCCTTGGCAATGAGCAGTCCTTC.

This chain joins TRBV7-3 and TRBJ2-3; D remains unclear. V lost 5 bases and J 5 bases, leaving 17 bases between the germline ends. Germline V gives CDR1 SGHTA, CDR2 FQGTGA. The length of the CDR3 is 15 residues. CDR3 residues: CASSHRAEKGDTQYF. In DNA form, the CDR3 reads TGTGCCAGCAGCCACCGGGCAGAAAAGGGAGATACGCAGTATTTT.

The chain has TRBV12-3 or TRBV12-4 and TRBJ1-4, with 9 positions matching TRBD1. V dropped 4 bases and J dropped 8; count of bases not matched to a gene: 14. This CDR3 is built from 17 residues. CDR3 protein: CASSSPAGTGSSEKLFF. The DNA for the CDR3 is TGTGCCAGCAGTTCCCCCGCCGGGACAGGGTCCTCCGAAAAACTGTTTTTT.

V is TRBV12-3 or TRBV12-4 and J is TRBJ1-6; D is uncertain. The CDR3 sequence is 16 residues long. With 5 bases removed from V and 6 bases from J, the gap between germline ends came to 17 bases. Written as DNA, the CDR3 is TGTGCCAGCAGTACGACCTTTTGGGAGCCTAATTCACCCCTCCACTTT. It translates to CASSTTFWEPNSPLHF.

This clonotype was observed a handful of times. CDR3 amino acids: CASSPPTPYNEQFF. DNA for the CDR3: TGTGCCAGCAGCCCCCCTACACCCTACAATGAGCAGTTCTTC. The J gene is TRBJ2-1, the V gene TRBV5-4; D is ambiguous. Germline lookup yields CDR1 SGHNT and CDR2 YYREEE (reference sequence). This CDR3 comprises 14 residues. The germline V and J ends were trimmed by 4 bases and 2 bases, with 10 bases remaining between them.

This clonotype was detected a few times. The chain couples TRBV5-1 to TRBJ2-4, with a weak D call TRBD1 (7 bases). CDR3 size: 19 residues. V was trimmed by 4 bases and J by 5 bases, leaving 28 bases between them. Germline V lookup: CDR1 SGHRS, CDR2 YFSETQ. CDR3 region: CASSIGSYRQGGNENIQYF. CDR3 DNA sequence: TGCGCCAGCAGCATCGGCTCCTACCGACAGGGAGGAAATGAAAACATTCAGTACTTC.

Comments on this clonotype: A read error may be the cause here, since a much bigger clone is one base away. This chain connects TRBV6-1 to TRBJ2-1, with TRBD1 identical over 7 bases. Germline V lookup: CDR1 MNHNS, CDR2 SASEGT. The CDR3 consists of 15 residues. The CDR3 loop reads CASSERGGNVYEQCF. The CDR3 bases are TGTGCCAGCAGTGAGAGAGGGGGCAATGTCTATGAGCAGTGCTTC.

The rearrangement links TRBV25-1 to TRBJ1-5; D unclear. From germline, CDR1 is MGHDK and CDR2 SYGVNS. Trimming stripped 1 base from V and 4 bases from J, with 8 bases between. The CDR3 has 14 residues. The chain's CDR3 is CASSEWAVNQPQHF. The CDR3 DNA sequence: TGTGCCAGCAGTGAATGGGCAGTAAATCAGCCCCAGCATTTT.

This clonotype was picked up a small number of times. The rearrangement links TRBV15 to TRBJ1-4; D is perhaps TRBD1 (5 bases). The ends were cut back, 2 bases at V and 5 bases at J, with 15 bases in the middle. The CDR3 consists of 16 residues. Germline V lookup: CDR1 LNHNV, CDR2 YYDKDF (reference sequence). The CDR3 sequence: CATSRPPEGQNEKLFF. The CDR3 DNA is TGTGCCACCAGCAGACCTCCTGAGGGGCAAAATGAAAAACTGTTTTTT.

The chain uses TRBV18 and TRBJ1-5; the D is unclear. The germline V and J ends were trimmed by 3 bases and 6 bases, with 18 bases remaining between them. Looked up from germline, CDR1 is KGHSH and CDR2 is LQKENI. The CDR3 totals 16 residues. CDR3 nucleotides: TGTGCCAGCTCACCTATAGACGGGGAAGGAGGTCAGCCCCAGCATTTT. Translating it yields CASSPIDGEGGQPQHF.

This clonotype was counted only a few times. The J gene is TRBJ2-1, the V gene TRBV14; D gene ambiguous. The CDR3 spans 14 residues. Germline CDR1 reads SGHDN; CDR2 reads FVKESK. V lost 6 bases and J lost 8, with 17 bases in between. CDR3 amino acids: CASSVGRQRYEQFF. The CDR3 coding sequence is TGTGCCAGCAGTGTGGGCCGGCAAAGATATGAGCAGTTCTTC.

Only a few counts were recorded for this clonotype. The chain joins TRBV5-8 to TRBJ1-5; 7 bases are shared with TRBD1. The CDR3 is 16 amino acids. V was pared by 7 bases and J by 7 bases, with 17 bases of the junction left unmatched. The germline CDR1 and CDR2 sequences are SGHTS and YDEGEE. CDR3 sequence: CASRIGQEGSGQPQHF. The CDR3 DNA reads TGTGCCAGCCGAATTGGACAGGAGGGTTCCGGACAGCCCCAGCATTTT.

The rearrangement uses TRBV27 and TRBJ2-3; 8 bases align to TRBD1. This CDR3 is built from 16 residues. Germline CDR1 and CDR2: MNHEY and SMNVEV (reference sequence). The J segment lost 5 bases and the V segment lost 3 bases, leaving 10 bases of the junction unmatched. DNA of the CDR3: TGTGCCAGCAGTTTCCAGGGGGCGCGGAAGGGAGATACGCAGTATTTT. As protein: CASSFQGARKGDTQYF.

This clonotype was observed a few times. The V gene is TRBV30, the J gene TRBJ1-1, with unresolved D. Trimming shortened V by 3 bases and J by 7 bases, and 9 bases separated the two germline ends. CDR3 size: 11 residues. Looked up from germline, CDR1 is GTSNPN and CDR2 is SVGIG (reference sequence). In DNA form, the CDR3 reads TGTGCCTGGAGCCCGCCGGGTGAAGCTTTCTTT. Protein product: CAWSPPGEAFF.

CDR3 DNA: TGTGCCAGCAGTTACTCGAGGGGGACAATAACCTACGAGCAGTACTTC. It is translated as CASSYSRGTITYEQYF. V usage is TRBV6-2 or TRBV6-3 and J usage is TRBJ2-7; maybe TRBD1 (6 bases). This CDR3 has 16 amino acids. Looked up from germline, CDR1 is MNHEY and CDR2 is SVGEGT. The V and J ends lost 0 bases and 2 bases respectively, with 14 bases between them.

This clonotype has a count of ten or more. The rearrangement links TRBV29-1 to TRBJ2-5, with a tentative D call TRBD1 (7 bases). This CDR3 contains 14 residues. Trimming removed 6 bases at V and 4 bases at J, with 18 bases between. Germline V gene lookup returns CDR1 SQVTM and CDR2 ANQGSEA. CDR3: CSVVTTGRGETQYF. CDR3 in DNA: TGCAGCGTCGTAACGACAGGGCGGGGAGAGACCCAGTACTTC. Using reference TRBV29-1 and TRBJ2-5 for the parts outside the CDR3, the full variable domain is SAVISQKPSRDICQRGTSLTIQCQVDSQVTMMFWYRQQPGQSLTLIATANQGSEATYESGFVIDKFPISRPNLTFSTLTVSNMSPEDSSIYLCSVVTTGRGETQYFGPGTRLLVL.

This clonotype was observed at least ten times. The rearrangement uses TRBV11-2 and TRBJ2-5; 8 positions agree with TRBD2. Germline CDR1 is SGHAT and CDR2 is FQNNGV. The CDR3 extends over 13 amino acids. Trimming took 6 bases from V and 8 from J; bases not matched to a gene: 8. This CDR3 is CASRIVAGRTQYF. As DNA, the CDR3 is TGTGCCAGCAGAATAGTAGCGGGACGTACCCAGTACTTC.

The table lists this clonotype with many counts. The chain has TRBV12-3 or TRBV12-4 and TRBJ1-5; maybe TRBD1 (5 bases). V was trimmed by 7 bases and J by 4 bases, leaving 17 bases between them. The CDR3 has 15 amino acids. Here the CDR3 DNA reads TGTGCCAGCATGGGGGGAATATCTGGTAATCAGCCCCAGCATTTT. Translated, it gives CASMGGISGNQPQHF.